The 27 T cell receptor beta chains below all came from one sample that was sequenced in a study of identical twins' blood T cells (dated by TCRdb to the early 2010s). The receptor library was made with 5' RACE. The sequencer was an Illumina Genome Analyzer IIx. TCRdb reprocessed the public reads (quality trimming at Q25 with fastp, clone calling with MiXCR) and kept in-frame beta chains. Rows are unified per CDR3 protein, each entry keeping the most common DNA and genes. In all, the sample holds about 370,000 distinct CDR3 sequences, and over 25% of those were seen once. Approximately 6.6% of the sample comes from the top ten. Sequenced sample: PBMCs. The origin of the receptors is a woman aged 18-49 years in good health.

This clonotype was seen more than once but under ten times. CDR3 nucleotide sequence: TGCAGTGCTACCCCCCCCCTGAACACTGAAGCTTTCTTT. Amino acid sequence: CSATPPLNTEAFF. The V and J genes are TRBV20-1 and TRBJ1-1, with D unclear. Germline V gene data show CDR1 as DFQATT and CDR2 as SNEGSKA (reference sequence). V lost 4 bases, J lost 0 bases, and 9 bases lay in between. The CDR3 extends over 13 amino acids.

This clonotype was recorded a few times. This chain connects TRBV5-8 to TRBJ1-1, with a possible D match to TRBD1 (6 bases). V was cut by 3 bases and J by 0 bases, with 18 bases left in between. The CDR3 is 17 residues long. CDR1 is SGHTS, CDR2 YDEGEE, per germline. The CDR3 DNA reads as TGTGCCAGCAGCTGGACAGCCAGACTGTACATGAACACTGAAGCTTTCTTT. This translates into CASSWTARLYMNTEAFF.

This clonotype showed up just a few times. V usage is TRBV13 and J usage is TRBJ2-2, with D perhaps TRBD2 (6 bases). The CDR3 has 17 residues. The ends were cut back, 5 bases at V and 0 bases at J, with 16 bases in the middle. The germline CDR1 and CDR2 sequences are PRHDT and FYEKMQ (reference sequence). The CDR3 DNA is TGTGCCAGCAGCCAAAATCCGGGACTTCCGAACACCGGGGAGCTGTTTTTT. Its protein product is CASSQNPGLPNTGELFF. Together with reference TRBV13 and TRBJ2-2, the CDR3 gives the full variable domain: AAGVIQSPRHLIKEKRETATLKCYPIPRHDTVYWYQQGPGQDPQFLISFYEKMQSDKGSIPDRFSAQQFSDYHSELNMSSLELGDSALYFCASSQNPGLPNTGELFFGEGSRLTVL.

The J gene is TRBJ2-3, the V gene TRBV19; no clear D. The germline V and J ends were trimmed by 6 bases and 6 bases, with 10 bases remaining between them. Germline CDR1 and CDR2: LNHDA and SQIVND (reference sequence). This CDR3 region has 12 residues. CDR3 sequence: CASSNHLDTQYF. The DNA for the CDR3 is TGTGCCAGTAGCAACCACCTTGATACGCAGTATTTT.

Ten or more counts support this clonotype. The rearrangement joins TRBV4-2 to TRBJ2-1; the match to TRBD1 covers 9 bases. The J segment lost 5 bases and the V segment lost 1 base, leaving 3 bases of the junction unmatched. Germline assignment: CDR1 LGHNA and CDR2 YNFKEQ. The CDR3 sequence is 15 residues long. The CDR3 DNA follows: TGTGCCAGCAGCCAAGGGGACAGGGATAACAATGAGCAGTTCTTC. It translates to CASSQGDRDNNEQFF.

This clonotype has only a few counts. This chain connects TRBV3-1 to TRBJ2-3; TRBD2 matches at 9 bases. Losses at the gene ends were 3 bases for V and 1 base for J; bases not matched to a gene: 8. The CDR3 contains 17 residues. CDR1 and CDR2 from the germline V gene are LGHDT and YNNKEL (reference sequence). CDR3 region: CASSHRRAGGRTDTQYF. The CDR3 coding sequence is TGTGCCAGCAGCCACCGACGTGCGGGGGGGCGCACAGATACGCAGTATTTT.

The CDR3 nucleotides read TGTGCCAGTAGAAGGGCCGGCACAGATACGCAGTATTTT. Protein: CASRRAGTDTQYF. This rearrangement joins TRBV19 to TRBJ2-3; no firm D call. Deletions cut 6 bases from V and 1 base from J, with 8 bases between. The CDR3 loop spans 13 amino acids. Germline lookup yields CDR1 LNHDA and CDR2 SQIVND (reference sequence). Complete variable domain (other parts from reference TRBV19 and TRBJ2-3): DGGITQSPKYLFRKEGQNVTLSCEQNLNHDAMYWYRQDPGQGLRLIYYSQIVNDFQKGDIAEGYSVSREKKESFPLTVTSAQKNPTAFYLCASRRAGTDTQYFGPGTRLTVL.

This clonotype appeared a few times. The V call is TRBV13, the J call TRBJ1-1; tentatively, D is TRBD1 (6 bases). CDR3 size: 13 residues. The germline gives CDR1 PRHDT, CDR2 FYEKMQ (reference sequence). Trimming removed 0 bases at V and 11 bases at J, with 13 bases between. DNA of the CDR3: TGTGCCAGCAGCTTAGGCCAGGGGTATGAGGCTTTCTTT. Its translation is CASSLGQGYEAFF.

The J gene is TRBJ2-1, the V gene TRBV18; 8 positions agree with TRBD1. The ends lost 3 bases at V and 0 bases at J; junction bases unmatched: 7. This CDR3 comprises 17 residues. The germline CDR1 and CDR2 sequences are KGHSH and LQKENI. The CDR3 protein is CASSPSWDRSSYNEQFF. The CDR3 DNA reads as TGTGCCAGCTCACCTTCTTGGGACAGGAGCTCCTACAATGAGCAGTTCTTC.

This clonotype was observed a few times. J is TRBJ2-1 and V is TRBV11-2; a possible D gene is TRBD2 (6 bases). Trimming took off 3 bases at V and 7 bases at J, with 13 bases between the two ends. This CDR3 has 14 amino acids. In germline, CDR1 is SGHAT, CDR2 FQNNGV. CDR3 in DNA: TGTGCCAGCAGCTTCAGACTAGTAGGAAATGAGCAGTTCTTC. This gives the protein CASSFRLVGNEQFF.

This chain joins TRBV19 and TRBJ1-3; D gene unclear. With 7 bases removed from V and 3 bases from J, the gap between germline ends came to 7 bases. The germline CDR1 and CDR2 sequences are LNHDA and SQIVND (reference sequence). The length of the CDR3 is 12 residues. CDR3 region: CASTAVGNTIYF. The CDR3, as DNA: TGTGCCAGTACAGCGGTTGGAAACACCATATATTTT.

This clonotype occurred once. This rearrangement joins TRBV12-3 or TRBV12-4 to TRBJ2-7; D not resolved. This CDR3 spans 14 amino acids. Trimming took off 10 bases at V and 6 bases at J, with 22 bases between the two ends. Written as DNA, the CDR3 is TGTGCCATTTCCCGAAGTTCACTAAGTGGCGAGCAGTACTTC. This encodes CAISRSSLSGEQYF.

This clonotype has more than one count but fewer than ten. The chain has TRBV6-5 and TRBJ1-2; unclear D gene. This CDR3 is 14 amino acids long. V was cut by 8 bases and J by 2 bases, with 15 bases left in between. Looked up from germline, CDR1 is MNHEY and CDR2 is SVGAGI. CDR3 sequence (DNA): TGTGCCAGCTCCGCCGGATTGGCAAACTATGGCTACACCTTC. Its protein is CASSAGLANYGYTF.

About this clonotype: A junction boundary mismatches the germline segment, possibly from a read error. The rearrangement links TRBV29-1 to TRBJ1-1; D not certain. Germline V gives CDR1 SQVTM, CDR2 ANQGSEA. This CDR3 region has 11 residues. DNA for the CDR3: TGCAGCGTTTGGATGAACGCTGAAGCTTTCTTT. It specifies CSVWMNAEAFF.

This chain uses TRBV19 with TRBJ1-5, with TRBD1 matching 8 bases. Germline CDR1 reads LNHDA; CDR2 reads SQIVND (reference sequence). J gave up 6 bases and V 4 bases, and 2 bases lay outside the gene matches. This CDR3 spans 13 amino acids. Written as DNA, the CDR3 is TGTGCCAGTAGTAACAGGGGGATTCAGCCCCAGCATTTT. Encoded protein: CASSNRGIQPQHF.

The chain carries TRBV7-2 and TRBJ2-3; 11 bases are a match to TRBD2. The CDR3 sequence is 19 residues long. The V and J ends lost 2 bases and 0 bases, in that order; junction bases with no gene match: 10. Germline loops: CDR1 SGHTA, CDR2 FQGNSA. The CDR3 coding sequence is TGTGCCAGCAGCTTAACCCCTCTAGCGGGAGGCTCTAGCACAGATACGCAGTATTTT. Protein sequence: CASSLTPLAGGSSTDTQYF. Full variable domain (remainder filled in from reference TRBV7-2 and TRBJ2-3): GAGVSQSPSNKVTEKGKDVELRCDPISGHTALYWYRQSLGQGLEFLIYFQGNSAPDKSGLPSDRFSAERTGGSVSTLTIQRTQQEDSAVYLCASSLTPLAGGSSTDTQYFGPGTRLTVL.

The rearrangement links TRBV5-1 to TRBJ1-2; D is perhaps TRBD1 (6 bases). CDR1 and CDR2 from the germline V gene are SGHRS and YFSETQ. CDR3 length equals 12 residues. Trimming shortened V by 3 bases and J by 8 bases, and 11 bases separated the two germline ends. This CDR3 reads CASSSGVLGYTF. The CDR3 DNA reads as TGCGCCAGCAGCTCAGGGGTATTGGGCTACACCTTC. The full variable domain, in which reference TRBV5-1 and TRBJ1-2 provide the parts outside the CDR3, is KAGVTQTPRYLIKTRGQQVTLSCSPISGHRSVSWYQQTPGQGLQFLFEYFSETQRNKGNFPGRFSGRQFSNSRSEMNVSTLELGDSALYLCASSSGVLGYTFGSGTRLTVV.

This chain uses TRBV29-1 with TRBJ2-3, with D unresolved. Trimming took off 7 bases at V and 11 bases at J, with 16 bases between the two ends. Germline V gives CDR1 SQVTM, CDR2 ANQGSEA. The CDR3 has 11 residues. The CDR3: CSGQNLQEQYF. In DNA, the CDR3 is TGCAGCGGCCAGAACTTGCAAGAGCAGTATTTT.

The chain recombines TRBV19 with TRBJ2-2; 10 bases agree with TRBD1. The V gene's germline CDR1 is LNHDA and CDR2 SQIVND (reference sequence). The CDR3 contains 18 residues. After removal of 5 bases from V and 3 bases from J, the junction contained 12 bases not matched to a gene. CDR3 sequence: CASSRATGTGVHTGELFF. The CDR3 nucleotides read TGTGCCAGTAGTCGAGCCACCGGGACAGGGGTTCACACCGGGGAGCTGTTTTTT.

The chain uses TRBV2 and TRBJ2-2; D unclear. Germline lookup yields CDR1 SNHLY and CDR2 FYNNEI. Trimming took off 0 bases at V and 6 bases at J, with 11 bases between the two ends. The CDR3 sequence is 15 residues long. The CDR3 here is CASSEARSKSGELFF. The CDR3 DNA reads TGTGCCAGCAGTGAAGCAAGGTCTAAGTCCGGGGAGCTGTTTTTT.

The gene calls are TRBV2 and TRBJ2-1; TRBD2 might be the D (6 bases). The germline V gene has CDR1 SNHLY and CDR2 FYNNEI. The V end lost 6 bases, the J end lost 3 bases, and 15 bases lay between the germline ends. CDR3 length equals 15 residues. The DNA of the CDR3 is TGTGCCAGCAGGTGTACCGGGACTTTCTACAATGAGCAGTTCTTC. It is translated as CASRCTGTFYNEQFF.

This clonotype was seen repeatedly, ten times or more. The rearrangement links TRBV11-1 to TRBJ2-1; D unclear. CDR3 length equals 16 residues. V was clipped by 0 bases and J by 8 bases, with 17 bases between them. Germline V CDR1 and CDR2: SGHAT, FQDESV (reference sequence). CDR3 residues: CASSLAPPVDADEQFF. The CDR3 bases are TGTGCCAGCAGCTTAGCGCCCCCGGTTGACGCCGATGAGCAGTTCTTC.

The gene calls are TRBV9 and TRBJ2-7, with 8 bases fitting TRBD2. The CDR3 totals 14 residues. The J segment lost 1 base and the V segment lost 1 base, leaving 1 base of the junction unmatched. Germline V gives CDR1 SGDLS, CDR2 YYNGEE. CDR3 bases: TGTGCCAGCAGCGTACGGGAGGGTTCCTACGAGCAGTACTTC. Its translation: CASSVREGSYEQYF.

This clonotype occurred a few times. This chain links TRBV6-2 or TRBV6-3 with TRBJ1-1; D unresolved. Trimming shortened V by 6 bases and J by 1 base, and 6 bases separated the two germline ends. The germline V gene encodes CDR1 MNHEY and CDR2 SVGEGT. This CDR3 comprises 12 residues. The CDR3 protein is CASSWPNTEAFF. As DNA, the CDR3 is TGTGCCAGCAGCTGGCCGAACACTGAAGCTTTCTTT.

This chain uses TRBV16 with TRBJ1-1, with D hard to call. CDR1 KGHSY and CDR2 FQNENV come from the germline V gene. V lost 2 bases and J 2 bases, leaving 9 bases between the germline ends. This CDR3 region has 14 residues. In DNA, the CDR3 is TGTGCCAGCAGCCAAGCGTTAAGTAACACTGAAGCTTTCTTT. Translated: CASSQALSNTEAFF.

The V gene is TRBV5-1, the J gene TRBJ2-1; no firm D call. With 2 bases removed from V and 5 bases from J, the gap between germline ends came to 11 bases. The CDR3 spans 14 residues. The germline CDR1 and CDR2 sequences are SGHRS and YFSETQ. The CDR3 reads CASSLDRKDNEQFF. CDR3 DNA sequence: TGCGCCAGCAGCTTAGACCGGAAAGACAATGAGCAGTTCTTC.

The CDR3 nucleotides read TGTGCCAGCAGCTTAGGCCGCGGAGCAGGGTGGAATGGCTACACCTTC. Amino acid sequence: CASSLGRGAGWNGYTF. The chain uses TRBV13 and TRBJ1-2; a weak D match, TRBD1 (5 bases). V was shortened by 0 bases and J by 6 bases, with 17 bases between the two germline ends. The CDR3 has 16 amino acids. Germline loops: CDR1 PRHDT, CDR2 FYEKMQ (reference sequence).